The 3 T cell receptor beta chains reported below all come from one sample, sequenced in a study of blood T cell repertoires in COVID-19. Assay used: immunoSEQ multiplex PCR; TCRdb lists only in-frame clones, some missing. The sample consists of 400,000 or so clones, less than 95% of them appearing once. The source material was PBMCs or T cells enriched from blood (not recorded which). The receptors originated from a man between 18 and 35 years old who had recovered from COVID-19.

The chain joins TRBV14 to TRBJ2-5; TRBD2 agrees at 9 bases. The CDR3 contains 13 residues. The germline V gene encodes CDR1 SGHDN and CDR2 FVKESK. The ends lost 4 bases at V and 5 bases at J; junction bases unmatched: 2. CDR3 DNA: TGTGCCAGCAGCCGAGGACTAGCGGAGACCCAGTACTTC. This codes for CASSRGLAETQYF.

This clone was found once. The V call is TRBV2, the J call TRBJ1-1; D might be TRBD1 (6 bases). In germline, CDR1 is SNHLY, CDR2 FYNNEI. This CDR3 region has 17 residues. Trimming shortened V by 6 bases and J by 4 bases, and 24 bases separated the two germline ends. The CDR3 bases are TGTGCCAGCAGCGAGCGGACCAACTTACAGGGTGTCACTGAAGCTTTCTTT. Amino acids: CASSERTNLQGVTEAFF.

The chain employs TRBV5-4 and TRBJ1-1; unclear D gene. V lost 6 bases and J lost 0, with 9 bases in between. CDR3 length: 13 amino acids. Germline V gene lookup returns CDR1 SGHNT and CDR2 YYREEE (reference sequence). The CDR3 DNA is TGTGCCAGCACCGAGACTGTGAACACTGAAGCTTTCTTT. This sequence encodes CASTETVNTEAFF.